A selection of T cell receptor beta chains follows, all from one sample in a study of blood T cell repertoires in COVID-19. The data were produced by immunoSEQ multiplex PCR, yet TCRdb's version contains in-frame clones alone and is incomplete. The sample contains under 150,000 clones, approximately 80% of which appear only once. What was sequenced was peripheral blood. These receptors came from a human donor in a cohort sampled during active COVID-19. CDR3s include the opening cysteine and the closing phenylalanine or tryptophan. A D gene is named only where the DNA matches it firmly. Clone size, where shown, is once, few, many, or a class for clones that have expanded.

CDR3 protein: CASSLGRGQVTDTQYF
CDR3 DNA: TGTGCCAGCAGCTTAGGGAGGGGTCAAGTCACAGATACGCAGTATTTT
clone size: -
V gene: TRBV7-9
J gene: TRBJ2-3
D gene: -

CDR3 protein: CASSIVGGDYTF
CDR3 DNA: TGTGCCAGTAGTATAGTTGGGGGGGACTACACCTTC
clone size: -
V gene: TRBV19
J gene: TRBJ1-2
D gene: -

CDR3 protein: CASSRQSYEQYF
CDR3 DNA: TGTGCCAGCTCCCGACAGAGCTACGAGCAGTACTTC
clone size: -
V gene: TRBV18
J gene: TRBJ2-7
D gene: -

CDR3 protein: CATSDPQGWELFF
CDR3 DNA: TGTGCCACCAGTGATCCCCAGGGTTGGGAGCTGTTTTTT
clone size: -
V gene: TRBV24-1
J gene: TRBJ2-2
D gene: -

CDR3 protein: CASDRVNTGELFF
CDR3 DNA: TGTGCCAGCGACAGGGTTAACACCGGGGAGCTGTTTTTT
clone size: few
V gene: TRBV6-5
J gene: TRBJ2-2
D gene: TRBD1

CDR3 protein: CASSLLSTEAFF
CDR3 DNA: TGTGCCAGCAGCCTTTTGAGCACTGAAGCTTTCTTT
clone size: -
V gene: TRBV3-1/TRBV3-2
J gene: TRBJ1-1
D gene: -

CDR3 protein: CASKVGLAGARTDTQYF
CDR3 DNA: TGTGCCAGTAAGGTGGGGCTAGCGGGGGCCCGCACAGATACGCAGTATTTT
clone size: -
V gene: TRBV19
J gene: TRBJ2-3
D gene: TRBD2

CDR3 protein: CASSFDRVNGYTF
CDR3 DNA: TGCGCCAGCAGCTTTGACAGGGTAAATGGCTACACCTTC
clone size: -
V gene: TRBV5-1
J gene: TRBJ1-2
D gene: TRBD1

CDR3 protein: CASSHLQGIREKLFF
CDR3 DNA: TGTGCCAGCAGCCACCTACAGGGCATACGGGAAAAACTGTTTTTT
clone size: -
V gene: TRBV3-1/TRBV3-2
J gene: TRBJ1-4
D gene: -

CDR3 protein: CATSDSSKGVTDTQYF
CDR3 DNA: TGTGCCACCAGTGATTCGAGTAAAGGGGTCACAGATACGCAGTATTTT
clone size: -
V gene: TRBV24-1
J gene: TRBJ2-3
D gene: -

CDR3 protein: CASSKRRSGASYGYTF
CDR3 DNA: TGTGCCAGCAGCAAAAGGAGGTCAGGGGCTAGCTATGGCTACACCTTC
clone size: -
V gene: TRBV21-1
J gene: TRBJ1-2
D gene: -

CDR3 protein: CASSLYSSGTGGKLFF
CDR3 DNA: TGTGCCAGCAGTTTATATAGCAGCGGCACCGGTGGAAAACTGTTTTTT
clone size: -
V gene: TRBV27
J gene: TRBJ1-4
D gene: -

CDR3 protein: CASSTRQGVNTEAFF
CDR3 DNA: TGCGCCAGCAGCACCAGACAGGGGGTGAACACTGAAGCTTTCTTT
clone size: once
V gene: TRBV5-1
J gene: TRBJ1-1
D gene: TRBD1

CDR3 protein: CASSERLAGYNEQFF
CDR3 DNA: TGTGCCAGCAGCGAGCGGCTAGCGGGGTACAATGAGCAGTTCTTC
clone size: -
V gene: TRBV7-3
J gene: TRBJ2-1
D gene: TRBD2

CDR3 protein: CASSISGDRGGNQPQHF
CDR3 DNA: TGTGCCAGTAGTATAAGTGGGGACAGGGGGGGCAATCAGCCCCAGCATTTT
clone size: -
V gene: TRBV19
J gene: TRBJ1-5
D gene: TRBD1

CDR3 protein: CASSVVSGGTYEQYF
CDR3 DNA: TGTGCCAGCAGTGTGGTGAGCGGGGGGACCTACGAGCAGTACTTC
clone size: -
V gene: TRBV2
J gene: TRBJ2-7
D gene: TRBD2